This T cell receptor beta chain was sequenced in a study of shared T cell receptors in the human thymus. Unmatched junction bases numbered 16, after V lost 0 bases and J lost 5 bases. The germline gives CDR1 SGHDN, CDR2 FVKESK. The CDR3 consists of 19 residues. The table came from immunoSEQ multiplex PCR; TCRdb's copy has only in-frame clones and leaves some out. The sample yields approximately 760,000 clones, 75% to 90% seen once. These data were likewise used in another study, on human thymus T cells. As that report states: Thymic resections from corrective heart surgery supplied the tissue. Thymic and blood repertoires showed apparently biased V and J gene usage. What related research reported was that thymic repertoires overlapped highly among unrelated individuals.

The sequence came from a girl in the first two years of life with a congenital heart defect. The sample consisted of thymocytes. The chain carries TRBV14 and TRBJ2-1, with TRBD1 identical over 7 bases. The CDR3 sequence: CASSQDPTNHRGRHNEQFF. In nucleotides, the CDR3 is TGTGCCAGCAGCCAAGACCCTACTAACCACAGGGGTAGGCACAATGAGCAGTTCTTC.